This T cell receptor beta chain comes out of a study of cytomegalovirus exposure and HLA in healthy donors. The PCR used 60 Vbeta and 13 Jbeta primers. Profiled with immunoSEQ multiplex PCR; TCRdb holds only in-frame clones, not every one. The sample gives more than 140,000 clones, approximately 80% of which show up once; about 5.6% is in the top ten. The donors, nominally healthy at sampling, likely had unrecorded immune exposures. There are 16 residues in the CDR3. The V end was cut by 4 bases, the J end by 1 base, with 17 bases between. The germline gives CDR1 SGHNT, CDR2 YYREEE (reference sequence).

V and J are TRBV5-4 and TRBJ2-5, with D possibly matching TRBD1 (7 bases). Sequencing was done on a sample of PBMCs. The source is a man younger than 45 in good health and CMV-seropositive. CDR3 DNA: TGTGCCAGCAGCCCCGGGGGAACAGGGGCCCAAGAGACCCAGTACTTC. The encoded protein is CASSPGGTGAQETQYF.